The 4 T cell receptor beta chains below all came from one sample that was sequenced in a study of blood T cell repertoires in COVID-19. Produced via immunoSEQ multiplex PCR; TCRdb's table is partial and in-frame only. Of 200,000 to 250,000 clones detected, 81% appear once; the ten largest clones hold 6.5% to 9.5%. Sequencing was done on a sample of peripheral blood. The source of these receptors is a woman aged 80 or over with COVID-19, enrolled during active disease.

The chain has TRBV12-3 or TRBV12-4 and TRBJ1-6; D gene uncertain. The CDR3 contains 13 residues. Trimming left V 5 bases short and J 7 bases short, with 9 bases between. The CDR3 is CASSRRGNSPLHF. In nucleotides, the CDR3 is TGTGCCAGCAGTAGACGGGGAAATTCACCCCTCCACTTT.

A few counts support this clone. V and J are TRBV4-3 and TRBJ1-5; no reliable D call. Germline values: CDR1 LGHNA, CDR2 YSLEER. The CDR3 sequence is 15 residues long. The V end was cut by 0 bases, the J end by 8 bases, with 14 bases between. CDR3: CASSQDRTALEPQHF. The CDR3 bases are TGCGCCAGCAGCCAAGATAGAACAGCTCTTGAGCCCCAGCATTTT.

The CDR3 DNA is TGTGCCACCAGTAATCCCACCGGTCAGCCCCAGCATTTT. This encodes CATSNPTGQPQHF. The V call is TRBV24-1, the J call TRBJ1-5; no definite D call. The CDR3 is made up of 13 amino acids. V shed 6 bases and J shed 6 bases, with 11 bases lying between them. Germline lookup yields CDR1 KGHDR and CDR2 SFDVKD.

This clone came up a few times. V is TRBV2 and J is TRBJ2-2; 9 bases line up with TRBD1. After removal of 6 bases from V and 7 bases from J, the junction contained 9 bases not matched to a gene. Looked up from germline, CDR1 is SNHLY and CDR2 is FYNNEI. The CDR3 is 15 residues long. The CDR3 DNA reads TGTGCCAGCAGATCCGGGACAGGGAAAAGCGGGGAGCTGTTTTTT. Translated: CASRSGTGKSGELFF.